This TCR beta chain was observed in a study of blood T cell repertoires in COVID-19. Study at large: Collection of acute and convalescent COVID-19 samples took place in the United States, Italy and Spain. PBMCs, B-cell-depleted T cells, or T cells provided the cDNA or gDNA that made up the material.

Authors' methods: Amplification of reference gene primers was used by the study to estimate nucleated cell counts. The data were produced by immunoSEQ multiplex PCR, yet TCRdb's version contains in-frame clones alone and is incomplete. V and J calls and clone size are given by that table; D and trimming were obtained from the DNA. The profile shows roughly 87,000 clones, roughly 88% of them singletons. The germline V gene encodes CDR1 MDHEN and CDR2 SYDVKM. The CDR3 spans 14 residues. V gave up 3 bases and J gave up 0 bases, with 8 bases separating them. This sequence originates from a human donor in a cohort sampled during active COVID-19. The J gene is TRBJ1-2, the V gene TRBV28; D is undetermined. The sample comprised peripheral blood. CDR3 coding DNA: TGTGCCAGCAGTTTCGGAGTTACTAACTATGGCTACACCTTC. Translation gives CASSFGVTNYGYTF.